This T cell receptor beta chain appears in the sequencing data of a study of response to subunit inactivated influenza vaccine. V was clipped by 1 base and J by 7 bases, with 14 bases between them. The CDR3 extends over 14 amino acids. Germline CDR1 is SQVTM and CDR2 is ANQGSEA. In TCRdb, the RT-PCR reads were re-called with MiXCR into one record per CDR3 protein. Of over 400,000 distinct CDR3 sequences in the sample, approximately 9.9% were seen once. The source was PBMCs from blood, collected more than 35 days after vaccination. This chain uses TRBV29-1 with TRBJ2-1; maybe TRBD2 (6 bases). This clonotype originated in a man aged 45-65 years who received an inactivated influenza vaccine. The CDR3 region is CSVEGFGSLNEQFF. The CDR3, as DNA: TGCAGCGTTGAAGGTTTCGGGAGTCTGAATGAGCAGTTCTTC.